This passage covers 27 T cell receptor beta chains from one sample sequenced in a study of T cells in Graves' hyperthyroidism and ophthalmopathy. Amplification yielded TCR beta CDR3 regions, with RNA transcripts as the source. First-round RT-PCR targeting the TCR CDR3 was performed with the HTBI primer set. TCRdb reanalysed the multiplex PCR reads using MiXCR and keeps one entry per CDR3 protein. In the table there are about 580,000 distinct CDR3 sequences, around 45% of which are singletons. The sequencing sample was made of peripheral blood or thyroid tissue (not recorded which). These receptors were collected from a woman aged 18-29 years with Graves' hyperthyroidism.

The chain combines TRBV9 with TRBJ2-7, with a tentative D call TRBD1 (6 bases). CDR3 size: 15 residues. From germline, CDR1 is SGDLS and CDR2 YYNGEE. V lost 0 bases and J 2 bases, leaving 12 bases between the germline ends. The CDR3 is CASSVATGSPYEQYF. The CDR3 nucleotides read TGTGCCAGCAGCGTAGCTACAGGGAGCCCCTACGAGCAGTACTTC.

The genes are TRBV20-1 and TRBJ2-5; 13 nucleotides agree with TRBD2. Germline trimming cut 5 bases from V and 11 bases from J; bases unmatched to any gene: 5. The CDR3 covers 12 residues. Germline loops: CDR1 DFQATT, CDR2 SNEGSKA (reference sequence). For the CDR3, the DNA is TGCAGTGCTGCAGGACTAGCGGGAGTACAGTACTTC. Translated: CSAAGLAGVQYF.

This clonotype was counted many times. CDR3 region: CATSDPSSDGVETQYF. In DNA form, the CDR3 reads TGTGCCACCAGTGATCCGTCTTCGGACGGTGTGGAGACCCAGTACTTC. The V gene is TRBV24-1, the J gene TRBJ2-5; D is unclear. The CDR3 spans 16 residues. Looked up from germline, CDR1 is KGHDR and CDR2 is SFDVKD. With 3 bases removed from V and 5 bases from J, the gap between germline ends came to 18 bases.

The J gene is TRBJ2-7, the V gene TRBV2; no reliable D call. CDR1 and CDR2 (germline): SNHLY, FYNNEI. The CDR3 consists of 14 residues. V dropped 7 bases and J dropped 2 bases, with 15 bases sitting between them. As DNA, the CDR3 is TGTGCCAGCACCTCTTCCGACGGAACCTACGAGCAGTACTTC. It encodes CASTSSDGTYEQYF.

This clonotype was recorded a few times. This CDR3 is CASSLAWGVGDWNTEAFF. For the CDR3, the DNA is TGTGCCAGCAGCTTAGCGTGGGGGGTGGGGGACTGGAACACTGAAGCTTTCTTT. The rearrangement uses TRBV7-2 and TRBJ1-1; perhaps TRBD1 as D (5 bases). V lost 0 bases, J lost 1 base, and 18 bases lay in between. This CDR3 has 18 amino acids. Per the germline V gene, CDR1 is SGHTA and CDR2 is FQGNSA. The whole variable domain, filled in from reference TRBV7-2 and TRBJ1-1, reads GAGVSQSPSNKVTEKGKDVELRCDPISGHTALYWYRQSLGQGLEFLIYFQGNSAPDKSGLPSDRFSAERTGGSVSTLTIQRTQQEDSAVYLCASSLAWGVGDWNTEAFFGQGTRLTVV.

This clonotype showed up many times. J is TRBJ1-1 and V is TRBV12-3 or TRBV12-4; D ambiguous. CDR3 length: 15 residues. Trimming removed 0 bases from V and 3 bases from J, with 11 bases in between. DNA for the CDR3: TGTGCCAGCAGTTTAGCCCGGGTTCGGGACACTGAAGCTTTCTTT. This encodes CASSLARVRDTEAFF.

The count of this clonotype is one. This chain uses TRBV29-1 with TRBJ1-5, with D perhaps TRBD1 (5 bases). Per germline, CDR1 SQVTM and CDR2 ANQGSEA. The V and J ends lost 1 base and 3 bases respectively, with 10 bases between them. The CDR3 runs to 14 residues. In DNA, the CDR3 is TGCAGCGTTGAAGGGGAGGGGTACAATCAGCCCCAGCATTTT. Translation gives CSVEGEGYNQPQHF.

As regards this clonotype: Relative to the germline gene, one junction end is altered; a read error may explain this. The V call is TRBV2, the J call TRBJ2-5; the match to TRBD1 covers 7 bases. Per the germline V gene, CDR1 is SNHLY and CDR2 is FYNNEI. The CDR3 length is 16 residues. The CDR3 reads CATSDPGTERDETQYF. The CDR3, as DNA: TGTGCCACCAGTGATCCCGGGACAGAGAGGGATGAGACCCAGTACTTC.

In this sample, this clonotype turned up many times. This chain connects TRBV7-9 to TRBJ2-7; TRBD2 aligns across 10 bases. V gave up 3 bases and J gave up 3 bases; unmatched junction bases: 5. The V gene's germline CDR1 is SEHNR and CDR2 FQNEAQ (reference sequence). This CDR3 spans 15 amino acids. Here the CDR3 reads CASSLITSGNYEQYF. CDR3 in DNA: TGTGCCAGCAGCTTGATCACTAGCGGGAACTACGAGCAGTACTTC.

Here the CDR3 reads CASSLVYSGSTDTQYF. The CDR3 DNA is TGTGCCAGCAGCTTAGTATATTCGGGAAGCACAGATACGCAGTATTTT. This rearrangement joins TRBV7-8 to TRBJ2-3, with TRBD2 as a possible D gene (5 bases). Between the trimmed V and J ends, which lost 1 base and 0 bases, there was a span of 11 bases. The CDR3 loop spans 16 amino acids. Germline values: CDR1 SGHVS, CDR2 FQNEAQ.

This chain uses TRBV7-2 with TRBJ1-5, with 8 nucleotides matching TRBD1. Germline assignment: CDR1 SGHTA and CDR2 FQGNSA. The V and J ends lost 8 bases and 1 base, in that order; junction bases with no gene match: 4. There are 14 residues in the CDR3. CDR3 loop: CASGQGDSNQPQHF. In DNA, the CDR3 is TGTGCCAGCGGACAGGGCGACAGCAATCAGCCCCAGCATTTT.

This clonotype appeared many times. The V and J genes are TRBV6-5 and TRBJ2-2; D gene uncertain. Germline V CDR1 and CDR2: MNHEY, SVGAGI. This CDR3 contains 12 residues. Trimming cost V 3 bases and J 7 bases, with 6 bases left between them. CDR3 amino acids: CASSYGGGELFF. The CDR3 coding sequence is TGTGCCAGCAGTTATGGTGGCGGGGAGCTGTTTTTT.

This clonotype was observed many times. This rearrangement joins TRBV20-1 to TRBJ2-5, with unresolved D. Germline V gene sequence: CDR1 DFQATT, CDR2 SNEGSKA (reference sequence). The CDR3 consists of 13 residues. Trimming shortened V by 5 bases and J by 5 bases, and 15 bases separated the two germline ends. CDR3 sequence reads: CSARPGRRETQYF. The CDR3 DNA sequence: TGCAGTGCTCGGCCCGGACGGCGGGAGACCCAGTACTTC.

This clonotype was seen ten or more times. The DNA for the CDR3 is TGCAGTGCTAGAGATCTTCCGGGACTAGCATCCGGGGAGCTGTTTTTT. This translates into CSARDLPGLASGELFF. This chain joins TRBV20-1 and TRBJ2-2, with 9 bases aligning to TRBD2. Trimming removed 0 bases from V and 6 bases from J; junction bases left unmatched: 8. Germline CDR1 and CDR2: DFQATT and SNEGSKA (reference sequence). This CDR3 contains 16 residues.

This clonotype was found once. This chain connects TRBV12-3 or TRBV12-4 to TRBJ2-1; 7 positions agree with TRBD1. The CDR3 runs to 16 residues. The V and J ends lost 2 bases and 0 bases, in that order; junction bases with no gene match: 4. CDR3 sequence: CASSLRTGFSYNEQFF. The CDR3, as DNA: TGTGCCAGCAGTTTACGGACAGGCTTCTCCTACAATGAGCAGTTCTTC.

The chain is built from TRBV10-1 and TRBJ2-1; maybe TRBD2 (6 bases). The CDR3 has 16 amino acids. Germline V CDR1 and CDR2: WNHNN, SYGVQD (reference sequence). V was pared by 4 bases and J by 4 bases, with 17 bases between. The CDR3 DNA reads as TGCGCCAGCAGTGTTGGGTCGGCGGGATCTTACAATGAGCAGTTCTTC. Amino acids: CASSVGSAGSYNEQFF.

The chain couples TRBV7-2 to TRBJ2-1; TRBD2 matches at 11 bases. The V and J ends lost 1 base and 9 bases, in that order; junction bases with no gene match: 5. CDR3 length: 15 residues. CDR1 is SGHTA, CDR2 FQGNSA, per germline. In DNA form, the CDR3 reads TGTGCCAGCAGCTTAGAACTAGCGGGAGCACGTGAGCAGTTCTTC. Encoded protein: CASSLELAGAREQFF.

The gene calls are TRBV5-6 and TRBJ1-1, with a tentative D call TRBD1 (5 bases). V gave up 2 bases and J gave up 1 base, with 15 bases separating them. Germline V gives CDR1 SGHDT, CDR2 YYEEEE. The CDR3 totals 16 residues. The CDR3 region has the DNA TGTGCCAGCAGCTTCATCGGGACGACTAAGAACACTGAAGCTTTCTTT. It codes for CASSFIGTTKNTEAFF. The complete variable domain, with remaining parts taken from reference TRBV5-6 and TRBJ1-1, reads DAGVTQSPTHLIKTRGQQVTLRCSPKSGHDTVSWYQQALGQGPQFIFQYYEEEERQRGNFPDRFSGHQFPNYSSELNVNALLLGDSALYLCASSFIGTTKNTEAFFGQGTRLTVV.

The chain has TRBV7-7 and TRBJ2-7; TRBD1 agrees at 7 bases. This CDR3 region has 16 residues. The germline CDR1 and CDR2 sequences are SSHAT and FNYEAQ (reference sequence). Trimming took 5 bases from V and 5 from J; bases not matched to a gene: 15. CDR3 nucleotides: TGTGCCAGCAGCCCCGGGACAGAGGACGTACGGGACGAGCAGTACTTC. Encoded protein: CASSPGTEDVRDEQYF.

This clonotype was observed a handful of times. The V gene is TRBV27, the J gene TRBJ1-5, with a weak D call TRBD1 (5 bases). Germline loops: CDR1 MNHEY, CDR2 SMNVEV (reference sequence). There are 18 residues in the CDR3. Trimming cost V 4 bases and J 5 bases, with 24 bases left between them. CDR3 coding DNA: TGTGCCAGCAGTTCCTTATTCGAAGAGGAGGGGCGGCATCAGCCCCAGCATTTT. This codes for CASSSLFEEEGRHQPQHF.

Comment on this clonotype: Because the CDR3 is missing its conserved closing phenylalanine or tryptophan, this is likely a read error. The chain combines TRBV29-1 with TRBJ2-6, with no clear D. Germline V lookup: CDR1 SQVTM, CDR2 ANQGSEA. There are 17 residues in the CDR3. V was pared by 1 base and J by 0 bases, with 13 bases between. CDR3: CSVEVTRQHSGANVLTP. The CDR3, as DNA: TGCAGCGTTGAAGTTACCAGACAACACTCTGGGGCCAACGTCCTGACTCCA.

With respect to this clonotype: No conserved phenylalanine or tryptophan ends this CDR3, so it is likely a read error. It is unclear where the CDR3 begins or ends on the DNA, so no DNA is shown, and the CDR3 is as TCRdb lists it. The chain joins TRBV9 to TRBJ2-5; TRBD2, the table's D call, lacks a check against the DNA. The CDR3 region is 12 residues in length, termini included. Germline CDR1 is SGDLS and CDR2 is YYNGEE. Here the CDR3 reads CASSVAQTSGTS.

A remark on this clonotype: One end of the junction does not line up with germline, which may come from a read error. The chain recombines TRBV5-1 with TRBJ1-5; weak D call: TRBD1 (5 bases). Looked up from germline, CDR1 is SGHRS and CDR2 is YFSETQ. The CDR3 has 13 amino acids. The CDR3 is CTSSLETDQPQHF. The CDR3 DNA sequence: TGCACCAGCAGCTTGGAGACAGATCAGCCCCAGCATTTT.

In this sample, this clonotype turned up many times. CDR3: CASSLATTEAFF. For the CDR3, the DNA is TGTGCCAGCAGCTTAGCGACCACTGAAGCTTTCTTT. This sequence joins TRBV7-2 and TRBJ1-1, with D unclear. V gave up 0 bases and J gave up 4 bases, with 3 bases separating them. Germline CDR1 reads SGHTA; CDR2 reads FQGNSA. The length of the CDR3 is 12 residues.

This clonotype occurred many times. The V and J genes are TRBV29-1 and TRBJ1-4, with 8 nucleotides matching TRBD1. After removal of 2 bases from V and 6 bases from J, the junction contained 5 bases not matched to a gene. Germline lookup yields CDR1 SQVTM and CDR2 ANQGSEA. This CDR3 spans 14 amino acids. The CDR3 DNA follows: TGCAGCGTTGAATTCATACAGGGGGATGAAAAACTGTTTTTT. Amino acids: CSVEFIQGDEKLFF.

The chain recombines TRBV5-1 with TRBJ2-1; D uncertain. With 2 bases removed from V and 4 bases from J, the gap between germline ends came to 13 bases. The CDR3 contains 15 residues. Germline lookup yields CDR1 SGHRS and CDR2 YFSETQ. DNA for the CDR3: TGCGCCAGCAGCTTTGGGCTAGTCGCTTACAATGAGCAGTTCTTC. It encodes CASSFGLVAYNEQFF.

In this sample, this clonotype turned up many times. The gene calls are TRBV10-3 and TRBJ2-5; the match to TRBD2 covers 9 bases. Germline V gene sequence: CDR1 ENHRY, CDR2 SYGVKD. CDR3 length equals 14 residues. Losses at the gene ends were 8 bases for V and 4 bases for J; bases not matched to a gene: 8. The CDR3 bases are TGTGCCATCGGGCGGGAGGGCCGGGGAGAGACCCAGTACTTC. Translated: CAIGREGRGETQYF.